This T cell receptor beta chain was profiled in a study of CD8+CD57+ T cells in acquired aplastic anemia. Across the whole study: Across the sorted CD4+ and CD8+ cells, DNA amounts averaged 3.2 ug.

V lost 0 bases, J lost 9 bases, and 17 bases lay in between. This CDR3 is built from 14 residues. Germline CDR1 and CDR2: DFQATT and SNEGSKA (reference sequence). As to this clonotype: Its antigen remains unknown.

Broader study findings: Overlap between patients and controls comprised almost 30 CD8+ CDR3 sequences. Between the patient and control groups, CD8+ Simpson's diversity did not differ significantly.

The patients chosen for sequencing had shown expansion of CD8+CD57+ cells (detected by flow cytometry). Each patient gave a blood sample that was collected before any therapy had been received. Genomic DNA was employed as the template in profiling TCR beta VDJ and CDR3. TCRdb processed the reads anew with MiXCR; each CDR3 protein has one entry. The repertoire holds some 200,000 distinct CDR3 sequences, with roughly 50% as singletons. The rearrangement uses TRBV20-1 and TRBJ1-1, with a possible D match to TRBD1 (5 bases). Sequenced sample: sorted CD4+, CD8+, or CD8+CD57+ T cells (not recorded which) from PBMCs. The receptor comes from a human donor with aplastic anemia. CDR3 sequence (DNA): TGCAGTGCTAGAGATCTCGGTCGGGAGGGGAAAGCTTTCTTT. As protein: CSARDLGREGKAFF.